This TCR beta chain comes out of a study of glioma-infiltrating T cells after dendritic cell vaccination. As for the study in general: Between about 2003 and 2013, patients got autologous tumor lysate-pulsed dendritic cell vaccines.

Here immunoSEQ multiplex PCR was the method, and the copy in TCRdb shows in-frame clones only, minus some. The repertoire holds about 92,000 clones, with approximately 84% as singletons. CDR3 size: 14 residues. In germline, CDR1 is MNHEY, CDR2 SMNVEV (reference sequence). Trimming cost V 9 bases and J 6 bases, with 18 bases left between them. The TCR originated in a human donor with glioblastoma. Sample: blood, taken before dendritic cell vaccination. V and J are TRBV27 and TRBJ2-1; no clear D gene. Here the CDR3 reads CARPFLPTPNEQFF. For the CDR3, the DNA is TGTGCCAGACCATTCCTCCCTACTCCCAATGAGCAGTTCTTC.